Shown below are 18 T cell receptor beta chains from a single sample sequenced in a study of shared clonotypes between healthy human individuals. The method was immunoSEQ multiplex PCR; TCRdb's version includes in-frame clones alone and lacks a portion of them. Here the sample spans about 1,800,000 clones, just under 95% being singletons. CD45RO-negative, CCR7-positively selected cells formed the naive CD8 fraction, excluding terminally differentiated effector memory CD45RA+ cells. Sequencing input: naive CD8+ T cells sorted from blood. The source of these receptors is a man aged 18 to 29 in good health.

The CDR3 region is CSAGLAEDYEQYF. CDR3 nucleotide sequence: TGCAGCGCAGGACTAGCGGAAGACTACGAGCAGTACTTC. V usage is TRBV29-1 and J usage is TRBJ2-7, with 10 bases fitting TRBD2. V lost 7 bases and J lost 3; bases outside the gene matches: 6. The CDR3 runs to 13 residues. The germline V gene has CDR1 SQVTM and CDR2 ANQGSEA.

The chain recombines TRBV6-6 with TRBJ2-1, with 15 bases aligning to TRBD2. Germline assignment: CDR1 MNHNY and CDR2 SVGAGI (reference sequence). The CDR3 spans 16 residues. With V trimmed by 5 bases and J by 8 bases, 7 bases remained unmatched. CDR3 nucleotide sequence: TGTGCCAGCAGTGGGGGGACTAGCGGGAGGACCGATGAGCAGTTCTTC. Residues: CASSGGTSGRTDEQFF.

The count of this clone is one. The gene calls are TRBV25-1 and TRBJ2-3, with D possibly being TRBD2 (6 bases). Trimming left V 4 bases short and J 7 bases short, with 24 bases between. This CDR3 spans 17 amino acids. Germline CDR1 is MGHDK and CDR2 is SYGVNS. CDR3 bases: TGTGCCAGCAGTGGCATAAGATTGGAGGGAGAAGAAAATACGCAGTATTTT. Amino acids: CASSGIRLEGEENTQYF.

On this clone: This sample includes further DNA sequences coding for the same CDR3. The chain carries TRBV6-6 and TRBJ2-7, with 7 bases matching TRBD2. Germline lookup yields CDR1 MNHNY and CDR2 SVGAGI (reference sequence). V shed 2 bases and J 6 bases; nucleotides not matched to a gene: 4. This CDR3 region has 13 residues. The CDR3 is CASSYGEGLEQYF. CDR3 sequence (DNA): TGTGCCAGCAGTTACGGGGAGGGTCTCGAGCAGTACTTC.

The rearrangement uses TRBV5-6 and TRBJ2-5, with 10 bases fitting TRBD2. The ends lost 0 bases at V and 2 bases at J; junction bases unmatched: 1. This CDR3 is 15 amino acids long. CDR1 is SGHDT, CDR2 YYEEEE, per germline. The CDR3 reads CASSLELAGQETQYF. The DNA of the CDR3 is TGTGCCAGCAGCTTGGAACTAGCGGGGCAAGAGACCCAGTACTTC.

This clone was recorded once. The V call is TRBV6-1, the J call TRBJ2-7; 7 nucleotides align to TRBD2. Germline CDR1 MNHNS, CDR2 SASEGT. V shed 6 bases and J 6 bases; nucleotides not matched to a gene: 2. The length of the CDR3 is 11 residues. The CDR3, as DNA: TGTGCCAGCAGCGCTAGCGGCGAGCAGTACTTC. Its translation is CASSASGEQYF.

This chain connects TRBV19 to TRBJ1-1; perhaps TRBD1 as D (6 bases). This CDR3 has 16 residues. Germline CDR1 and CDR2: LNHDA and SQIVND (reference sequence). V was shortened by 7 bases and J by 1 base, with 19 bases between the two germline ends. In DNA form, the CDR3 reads TGTGCCAGTACCTCCAGGGGCCACCCACAGAACACTGAAGCTTTCTTT. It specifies CASTSRGHPQNTEAFF.

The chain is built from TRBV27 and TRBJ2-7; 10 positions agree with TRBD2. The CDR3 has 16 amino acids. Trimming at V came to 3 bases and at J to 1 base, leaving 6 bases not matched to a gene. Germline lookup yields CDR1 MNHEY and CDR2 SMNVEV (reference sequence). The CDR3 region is CASSFLAGDSSYEQYF. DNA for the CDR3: TGTGCCAGCAGTTTTCTAGCGGGGGACTCTTCCTACGAGCAGTACTTC.

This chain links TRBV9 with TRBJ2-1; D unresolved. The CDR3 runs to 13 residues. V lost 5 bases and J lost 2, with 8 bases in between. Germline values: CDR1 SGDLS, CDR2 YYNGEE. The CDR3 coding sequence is TGTGCCAGCAGTTTAGCTACCTACAATGAGCAGTTCTTC. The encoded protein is CASSLATYNEQFF.

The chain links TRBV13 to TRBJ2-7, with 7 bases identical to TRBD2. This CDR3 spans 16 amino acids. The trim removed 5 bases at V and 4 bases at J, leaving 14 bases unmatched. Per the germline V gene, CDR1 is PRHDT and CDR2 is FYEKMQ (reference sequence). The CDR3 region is CASSQAGGKSGYEQYF. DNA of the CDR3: TGTGCCAGCAGCCAGGCCGGGGGGAAGAGCGGGTACGAGCAGTACTTC. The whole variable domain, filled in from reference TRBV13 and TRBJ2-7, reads AAGVIQSPRHLIKEKRETATLKCYPIPRHDTVYWYQQGPGQDPQFLISFYEKMQSDKGSIPDRFSAQQFSDYHSELNMSSLELGDSALYFCASSQAGGKSGYEQYFGPGTRLTVT.

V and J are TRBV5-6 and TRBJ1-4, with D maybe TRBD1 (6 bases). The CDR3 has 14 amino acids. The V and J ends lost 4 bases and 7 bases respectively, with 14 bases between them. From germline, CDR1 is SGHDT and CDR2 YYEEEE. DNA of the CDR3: TGTGCCAGCAGCCTAGAACAGGGAGCTGAAAAACTGTTTTTT. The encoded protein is CASSLEQGAEKLFF.

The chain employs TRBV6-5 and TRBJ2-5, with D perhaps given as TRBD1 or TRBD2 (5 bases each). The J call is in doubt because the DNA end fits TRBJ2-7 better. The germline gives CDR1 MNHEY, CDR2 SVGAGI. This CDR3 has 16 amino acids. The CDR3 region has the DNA TGTGCCAGCAGTTACTCTACCGGGGCCACGGCCTACGAGCAGTACTTC. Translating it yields CASSYSTGATAYEQYF.

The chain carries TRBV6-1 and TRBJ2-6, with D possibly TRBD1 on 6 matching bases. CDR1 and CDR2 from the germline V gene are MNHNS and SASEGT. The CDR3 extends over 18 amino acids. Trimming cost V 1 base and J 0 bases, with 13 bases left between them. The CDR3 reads CASSEEGHWSSGANVLTF. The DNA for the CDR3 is TGTGCCAGCAGTGAAGAGGGACATTGGAGCTCTGGGGCCAACGTCCTGACTTTC.

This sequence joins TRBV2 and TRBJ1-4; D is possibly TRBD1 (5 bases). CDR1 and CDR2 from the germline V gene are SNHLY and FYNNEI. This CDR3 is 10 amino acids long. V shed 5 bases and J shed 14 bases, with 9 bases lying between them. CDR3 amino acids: CASSREGLFF. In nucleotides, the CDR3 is TGTGCCAGCAGTAGGGAGGGGCTGTTTTTT.

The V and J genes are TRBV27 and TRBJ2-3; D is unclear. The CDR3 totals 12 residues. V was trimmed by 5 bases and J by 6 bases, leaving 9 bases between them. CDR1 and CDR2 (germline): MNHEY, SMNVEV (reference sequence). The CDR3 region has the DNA TGTGCCAGCAGTCGGCCCACGGATACGCAGTATTTT. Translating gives CASSRPTDTQYF.

The CDR3, as DNA: TGTGCCAGCAGGGGACTAGCGGGAGAAGTCGTGTACGAGCAGTACTTC. Translating it yields CASRGLAGEVVYEQYF. The chain uses TRBV28 and TRBJ2-7; 14 bases line up with TRBD2. The V gene end was trimmed by 6 bases and the J gene end by 4 bases; junction bases not matched to a gene: 8. This CDR3 is built from 16 residues. Germline CDR1 is MDHEN and CDR2 is SYDVKM.

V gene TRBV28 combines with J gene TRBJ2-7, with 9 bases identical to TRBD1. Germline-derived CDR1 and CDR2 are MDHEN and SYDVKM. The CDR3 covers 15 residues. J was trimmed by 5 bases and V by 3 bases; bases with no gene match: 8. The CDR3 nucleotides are TGTGCCAGCAGTTTCCGATTGGGACAGGGTAACGAGCAGTACTTC. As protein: CASSFRLGQGNEQYF.

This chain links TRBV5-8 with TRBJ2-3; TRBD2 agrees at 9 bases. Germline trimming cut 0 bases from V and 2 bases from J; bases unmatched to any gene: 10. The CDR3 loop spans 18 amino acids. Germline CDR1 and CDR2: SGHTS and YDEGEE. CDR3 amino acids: CASSLAVEAGGPTDTQYF. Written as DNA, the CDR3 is TGTGCCAGCAGCTTGGCCGTCGAAGCGGGAGGACCCACAGATACGCAGTATTTT.